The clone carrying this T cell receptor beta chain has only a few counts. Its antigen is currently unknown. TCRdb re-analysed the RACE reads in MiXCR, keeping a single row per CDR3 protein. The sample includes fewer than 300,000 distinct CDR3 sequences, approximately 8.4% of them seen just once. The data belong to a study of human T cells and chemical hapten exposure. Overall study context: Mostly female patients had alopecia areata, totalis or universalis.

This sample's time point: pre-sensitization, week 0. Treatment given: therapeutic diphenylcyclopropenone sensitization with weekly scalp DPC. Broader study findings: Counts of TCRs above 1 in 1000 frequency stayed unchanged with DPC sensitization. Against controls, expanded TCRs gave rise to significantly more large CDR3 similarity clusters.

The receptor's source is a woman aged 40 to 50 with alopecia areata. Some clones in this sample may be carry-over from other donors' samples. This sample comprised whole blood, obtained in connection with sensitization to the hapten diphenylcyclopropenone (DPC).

The CDR3 DNA follows: TGTGCCAGCAGTTCCCCCCGCTGGGCTAGCGGGGGCAATGAGCAGTTCTTC. It yields the protein CASSSPRWASGGNEQFF. The chain uses TRBV12-3 or TRBV12-4 and TRBJ2-1, with TRBD2 matching over 10 bases. Trimming took 4 bases from V and 6 from J; bases not matched to a gene: 12. This CDR3 spans 17 amino acids.